This entry lists 18 T cell receptor beta chains sequenced from one sample in a study of spatial heterogeneity in lung cancer. As for time point: sample taken at primary tumor resection. Material for sequencing was whole RNA from tumor, nontumor lung or frozen PBMC, left unsorted. TCRdb re-analysed the 5' RACE reads in MiXCR, keeping a single row per CDR3 protein. The sample holds around 40,000 distinct CDR3 sequences, around 5.8% seen once. This specimen consisted of PBMCs, obtained at surgery. These receptors originate from a male donor with early-stage non-small cell lung cancer.

This clonotype came up many times. The chain employs TRBV7-2 and TRBJ1-4, with D possibly being TRBD1 (6 bases). This CDR3 has 15 residues. Germline CDR1 SGHTA, CDR2 FQGNSA. V was cut by 7 bases and J by 7 bases, with 19 bases left in between. CDR3 DNA: TGTGCCAGCAACCCAAGAGGGGGGGTTGGTGAAAAACTGTTTTTT. It encodes CASNPRGGVGEKLFF.

This clonotype was seen ten or more times. The chain is built from TRBV6-5 and TRBJ2-1; D may be TRBD1 or TRBD2 (6 bases each). The V gene's germline CDR1 is MNHEY and CDR2 SVGAGI. This CDR3 is built from 15 residues. V lost 5 bases and J 4 bases, leaving 15 bases between the germline ends. CDR3 residues: CASSLEGDRYNEQFF. The CDR3 DNA reads TGTGCCAGCAGTCTGGAGGGGGACCGGTACAATGAGCAGTTCTTC.

This clonotype appeared a few times. V usage is TRBV29-1 and J usage is TRBJ2-1; D is unresolved. The germline CDR1 and CDR2 sequences are SQVTM and ANQGSEA. CDR3 length: 15 residues. Trimming shortened V by 4 bases and J by 5 bases, and 18 bases separated the two germline ends. CDR3 region: CSVADFGRSDNEQFF. In nucleotides, the CDR3 is TGCAGCGTTGCGGATTTCGGGCGATCAGACAATGAGCAGTTCTTC.

At least ten counts were recorded for this clonotype. The V gene is TRBV20-1, the J gene TRBJ1-4; D gene ambiguous. Trimming cost V 0 bases and J 3 bases, with 11 bases left between them. The CDR3 has 15 amino acids. Germline lookup yields CDR1 DFQATT and CDR2 SNEGSKA (reference sequence). Here the CDR3 DNA reads TGCAGTGCTAGAGATCGGCGACTTGCTAATGAAAAACTGTTTTTT. Its protein product is CSARDRRLANEKLFF.

The rearrangement joins TRBV7-2 to TRBJ1-1; D gene uncertain. The CDR3 length is 18 residues. V was cut by 4 bases and J by 0 bases, with 21 bases left in between. Germline CDR1 SGHTA, CDR2 FQGNSA. In nucleotides, the CDR3 is TGTGCCAGCAGCTCCCGCGGGTGGCAGGCCGCTATGAACACTGAAGCTTTCTTT. Translation gives CASSSRGWQAAMNTEAFF.

This clonotype is large (0.1 to 1%) in the sample. This chain connects TRBV6-4 to TRBJ1-5; D is uncertain. V was shortened by 7 bases and J by 2 bases, with 9 bases between the two germline ends. The CDR3 runs to 13 residues. Germline V CDR1 and CDR2: MRHNA, SNTAGT. DNA of the CDR3: TGTGCCAGCACCCTCAGAGGCAATCAGCCCCAGCATTTT. Protein: CASTLRGNQPQHF.

This clonotype was detected ten times or more. The rearrangement uses TRBV29-1 and TRBJ1-2; no reliable D call. In germline, CDR1 is SQVTM, CDR2 ANQGSEA. V lost 6 bases to trimming and J lost 7 bases, with 12 bases between them. CDR3 length: 11 amino acids. The CDR3: CSVLAEGGYTF. The CDR3 nucleotides read TGCAGCGTCCTAGCGGAGGGTGGCTACACCTTC.

This clonotype was detected ten times or more. The chain combines TRBV18 with TRBJ2-3; D remains unclear. CDR1 KGHSH and CDR2 LQKENI come from the germline V gene. The CDR3 totals 14 residues. V was clipped by 2 bases and J by 5 bases, with 11 bases between them. Here the CDR3 DNA reads TGTGCCAGCTCACCAGTCGCGACACAAGATACGCAGTATTTT. This encodes CASSPVATQDTQYF.

This clonotype came up many times. The chain has TRBV6-5 and TRBJ2-7, with TRBD1 matching over 8 bases. After removal of 4 bases from V and 5 bases from J, the junction contained 13 bases not matched to a gene. Germline CDR1 is MNHEY and CDR2 is SVGAGI. The CDR3 has 16 amino acids. CDR3 DNA: TGTGCCAGCAGTTTCTCAGTTTATGGCAGGGGGCACGAGCAGTACTTC. This sequence encodes CASSFSVYGRGHEQYF.

This chain uses TRBV28 with TRBJ2-2, with D maybe TRBD2 (5 bases). Looked up from germline, CDR1 is MDHEN and CDR2 is SYDVKM. The length of the CDR3 is 14 residues. V was clipped by 6 bases and J by 7 bases, with 15 bases between them. The CDR3 sequence is CASSLGGLHGELFF. The CDR3 nucleotides are TGTGCCAGCAGCCTAGGCGGGCTACACGGGGAGCTGTTTTTT.

This clonotype was seen more than once but under ten times. V usage is TRBV12-3 or TRBV12-4 and J usage is TRBJ2-7; D call uncertain. This CDR3 spans 13 amino acids. The V gene lost 3 bases and the J gene lost 6 bases, with 12 bases spanning the gap. The CDR3 protein is CASSFTSWGEQYF. The CDR3 region has the DNA TGTGCCAGCAGTTTCACCAGCTGGGGCGAGCAGTACTTC.

This clonotype was detected ten times or more. J is TRBJ2-5 and V is TRBV6-1; 11 bases are shared with TRBD2. Per germline, CDR1 MNHNS and CDR2 SASEGT. V lost 7 bases to trimming and J lost 4 bases; unmatched junction nucleotides: 11. This CDR3 contains 16 residues. CDR3 sequence reads: CASKAAGTSGPETQYF. The DNA of the CDR3 is TGTGCCAGCAAAGCCGCCGGGACTAGCGGTCCAGAGACCCAGTACTTC.

At least ten counts were recorded for this clonotype. V usage is TRBV13 and J usage is TRBJ2-2; D gene unclear. Deletions cut 3 bases from V and 0 bases from J, with 8 bases between. The CDR3 runs to 15 residues. In germline, CDR1 is PRHDT, CDR2 FYEKMQ (reference sequence). CDR3 region: CASSFGIANTGELFF. CDR3 DNA: TGTGCCAGCAGCTTCGGAATCGCGAACACCGGGGAGCTGTTTTTT. The full variable domain, its missing parts supplied by reference TRBV13 and TRBJ2-2, is AAGVIQSPRHLIKEKRETATLKCYPIPRHDTVYWYQQGPGQDPQFLISFYEKMQSDKGSIPDRFSAQQFSDYHSELNMSSLELGDSALYFCASSFGIANTGELFFGEGSRLTVL.

The J gene is TRBJ1-3, the V gene TRBV9; D remains ambiguous. The CDR3 spans 15 residues. V was shortened by 0 bases and J by 1 base, with 8 bases between the two germline ends. CDR1 and CDR2 (germline): SGDLS, YYNGEE. The CDR3 DNA sequence: TGTGCCAGCAGCGTAGACATGGGGTCTGGAAACACCATATATTTT. Its translation is CASSVDMGSGNTIYF. Full variable domain (rest looked up from reference TRBV9 and TRBJ1-3): DSGVTQTPKHLITATGQRVTLRCSPRSGDLSVYWYQQSLDQGLQFLIQYYNGEERAKGNILERFSAQQFPDLHSELNLSSLELGDSALYFCASSVDMGSGNTIYFGEGSWLTVV.

This clonotype was seen a handful of times. V gene TRBV3-1 combines with J gene TRBJ1-6; D is perhaps TRBD1 (6 bases). Germline V gene sequence: CDR1 LGHDT, CDR2 YNNKEL (reference sequence). V dropped 8 bases and J dropped 8 bases, with 10 bases sitting between them. CDR3 size: 12 residues. The CDR3 reads CASGRQDSPLHF. CDR3 in DNA: TGTGCCAGCGGACGACAGGATTCACCCCTCCACTTT.

This clonotype was observed many times. V and J are TRBV7-2 and TRBJ2-3, with TRBD2 as a possible D gene (5 bases). V lost 1 base, J lost 6 bases, and 11 bases lay in between. CDR3 length: 14 amino acids. Per the germline V gene, CDR1 is SGHTA and CDR2 is FQGNSA. This chain's CDR3 is CASSLGLSPDTQYF. For the CDR3, the DNA is TGTGCCAGCAGCTTAGGACTATCCCCGGATACGCAGTATTTT. The variable domain in full, completed from reference TRBV7-2 and TRBJ2-3, reads GAGVSQSPSNKVTEKGKDVELRCDPISGHTALYWYRQSLGQGLEFLIYFQGNSAPDKSGLPSDRFSAERTGGSVSTLTIQRTQQEDSAVYLCASSLGLSPDTQYFGPGTRLTVL.

In its sample, this clonotype was seen a few times. The rearrangement uses TRBV30 and TRBJ1-1; unclear D gene. This CDR3 has 13 amino acids. With 1 base removed from V and 0 bases from J, the gap between germline ends came to 6 bases. The V gene's germline CDR1 is GTSNPN and CDR2 SVGIG (reference sequence). The CDR3 bases are TGTGCCTGGAGTGCAAATGTGAACACTGAAGCTTTCTTT. Amino acids: CAWSANVNTEAFF.

As for this clonotype: This sequence may be a read error, since a much larger clone differs from it by one base. This chain joins TRBV14 and TRBJ1-2; TRBD1 might be the D (5 bases). CDR1 and CDR2 (germline): SGHDN, FVKESK. The CDR3 loop spans 14 amino acids. The CDR3 protein is CASSQDLWGYGFTF. CDR3 nucleotides: TGTGCCAGCAGCCAAGATCTATGGGGGTATGGCTTCACCTTC.